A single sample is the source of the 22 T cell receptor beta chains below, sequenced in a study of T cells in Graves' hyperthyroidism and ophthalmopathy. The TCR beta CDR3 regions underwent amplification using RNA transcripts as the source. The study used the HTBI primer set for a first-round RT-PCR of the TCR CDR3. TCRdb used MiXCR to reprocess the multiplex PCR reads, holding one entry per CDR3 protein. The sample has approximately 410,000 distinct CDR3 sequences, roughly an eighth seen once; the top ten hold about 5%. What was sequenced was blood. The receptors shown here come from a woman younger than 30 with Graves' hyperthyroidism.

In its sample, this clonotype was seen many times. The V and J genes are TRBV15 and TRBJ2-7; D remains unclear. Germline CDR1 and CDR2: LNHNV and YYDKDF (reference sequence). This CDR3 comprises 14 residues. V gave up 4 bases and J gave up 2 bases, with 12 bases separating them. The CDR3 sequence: CATSIGRRTYEQYF. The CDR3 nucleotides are TGTGCCACCAGCATAGGCAGACGAACCTACGAGCAGTACTTC.

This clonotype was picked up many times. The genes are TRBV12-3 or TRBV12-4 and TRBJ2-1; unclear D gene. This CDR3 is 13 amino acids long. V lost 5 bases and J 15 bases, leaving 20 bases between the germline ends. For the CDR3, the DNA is TGTGCCAGCAGTAAGGGTGGAGTTCCTTCGGGGTTCTTC. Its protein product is CASSKGGVPSGFF.

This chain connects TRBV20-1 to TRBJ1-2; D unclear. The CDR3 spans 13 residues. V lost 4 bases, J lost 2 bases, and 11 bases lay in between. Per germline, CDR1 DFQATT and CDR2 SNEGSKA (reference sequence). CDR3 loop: CSANAPQNYGYTF. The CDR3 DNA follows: TGCAGTGCTAACGCGCCTCAGAACTATGGCTACACCTTC.

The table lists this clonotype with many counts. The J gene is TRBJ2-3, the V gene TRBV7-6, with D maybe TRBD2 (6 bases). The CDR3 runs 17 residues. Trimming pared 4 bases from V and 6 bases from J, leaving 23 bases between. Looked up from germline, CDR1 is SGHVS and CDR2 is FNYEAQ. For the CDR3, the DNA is TGTGCCAGCAGCTCGGGACTTCCATCACCACACACGGATACGCAGTATTTT. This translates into CASSSGLPSPHTDTQYF.

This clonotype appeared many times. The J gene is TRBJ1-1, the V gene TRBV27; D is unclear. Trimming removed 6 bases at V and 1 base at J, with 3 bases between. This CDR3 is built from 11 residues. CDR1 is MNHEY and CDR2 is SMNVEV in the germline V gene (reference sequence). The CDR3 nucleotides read TGTGCCAGCAGGGGGAACACTGAAGCTTTCTTT. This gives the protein CASRGNTEAFF.

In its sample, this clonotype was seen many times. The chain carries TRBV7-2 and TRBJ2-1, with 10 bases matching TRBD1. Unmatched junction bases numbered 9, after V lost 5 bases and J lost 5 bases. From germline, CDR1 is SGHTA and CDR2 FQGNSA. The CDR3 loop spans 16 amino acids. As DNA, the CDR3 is TGTGCCAGCAGCCCCAGGACCGGGACAGGGGACAATGAGCAGTTCTTC. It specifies CASSPRTGTGDNEQFF.

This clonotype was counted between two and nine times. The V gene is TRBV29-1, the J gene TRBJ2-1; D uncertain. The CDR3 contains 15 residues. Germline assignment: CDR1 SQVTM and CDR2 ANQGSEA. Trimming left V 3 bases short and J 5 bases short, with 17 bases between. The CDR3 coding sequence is TGCAGCGTTGAGCAGCCGGGTTGGAGAAACAATGAGCAGTTCTTC. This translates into CSVEQPGWRNNEQFF.

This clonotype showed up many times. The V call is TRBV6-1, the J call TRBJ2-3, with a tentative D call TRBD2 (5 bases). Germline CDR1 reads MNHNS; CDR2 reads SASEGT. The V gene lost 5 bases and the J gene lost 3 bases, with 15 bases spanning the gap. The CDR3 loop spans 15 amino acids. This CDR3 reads CASSYVRRRTDTQYF. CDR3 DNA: TGTGCCAGCAGTTACGTGAGGAGGCGGACAGATACGCAGTATTTT.

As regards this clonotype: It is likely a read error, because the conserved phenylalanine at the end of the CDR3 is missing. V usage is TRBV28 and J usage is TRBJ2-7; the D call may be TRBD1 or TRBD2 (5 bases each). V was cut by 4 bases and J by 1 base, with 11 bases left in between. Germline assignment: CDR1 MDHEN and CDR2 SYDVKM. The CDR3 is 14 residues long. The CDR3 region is CASSSGLASYEQYL. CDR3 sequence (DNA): TGTGCCAGCAGTTCAGGGCTAGCTTCCTACGAGCAGTACCTC.

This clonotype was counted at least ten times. The CDR3 DNA reads as TGCGCCAGCAGCTTCGGGACAGCCGGAATTTCACCCCTCCACTTT. Amino acid sequence: CASSFGTAGISPLHF. The chain combines TRBV5-1 with TRBJ1-6; 7 bases are a match to TRBD1. The CDR3 has 15 amino acids. J was trimmed by 9 bases and V by 2 bases; bases with no gene match: 8. From germline, CDR1 is SGHRS and CDR2 YFSETQ.

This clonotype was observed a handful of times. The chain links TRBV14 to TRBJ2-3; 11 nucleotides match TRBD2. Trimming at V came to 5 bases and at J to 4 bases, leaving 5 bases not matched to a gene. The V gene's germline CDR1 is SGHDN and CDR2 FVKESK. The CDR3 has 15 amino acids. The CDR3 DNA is TGTGCCAGCAGCACGCTAGCGGGAGGTCCAGATACGCAGTATTTT. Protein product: CASSTLAGGPDTQYF.

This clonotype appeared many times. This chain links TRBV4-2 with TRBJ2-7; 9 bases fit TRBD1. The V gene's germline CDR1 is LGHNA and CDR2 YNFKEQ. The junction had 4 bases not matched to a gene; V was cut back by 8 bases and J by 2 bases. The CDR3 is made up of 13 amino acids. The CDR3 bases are TGTGCCAGCGGAGGGGACAGGGCCTACGAGCAGTACTTC. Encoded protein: CASGGDRAYEQYF.

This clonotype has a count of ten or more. The CDR3 region is CSAPRTGLAGLYEQYF. In DNA form, the CDR3 reads TGCAGTGCCCCCCGAACGGGACTAGCGGGGCTCTACGAGCAGTACTTC. The rearrangement links TRBV20-1 to TRBJ2-7, with 13 bases identical to TRBD2. Germline assignment: CDR1 DFQATT and CDR2 SNEGSKA (reference sequence). CDR3 length: 16 amino acids. Trimming removed 6 bases from V and 3 bases from J; junction bases left unmatched: 11.

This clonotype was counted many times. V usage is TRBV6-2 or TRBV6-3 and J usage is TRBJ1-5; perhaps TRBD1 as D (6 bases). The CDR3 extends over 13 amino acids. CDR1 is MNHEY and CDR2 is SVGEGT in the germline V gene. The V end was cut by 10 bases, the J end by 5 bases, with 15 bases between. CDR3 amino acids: CATRAGGDQPQHF. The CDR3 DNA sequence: TGTGCCACCCGAGCGGGGGGCGATCAGCCCCAGCATTTT.

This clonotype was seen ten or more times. CDR3 in amino acids: CASSLALGSLSYEQYF. CDR3 nucleotide sequence: TGTGCCAGCAGTTTAGCCCTCGGGTCTCTATCCTACGAGCAGTACTTC. The chain couples TRBV28 to TRBJ2-7; no clear D. The V gene lost 2 bases and the J gene lost 1 base, with 15 bases spanning the gap. Per germline, CDR1 MDHEN and CDR2 SYDVKM. There are 16 residues in the CDR3.

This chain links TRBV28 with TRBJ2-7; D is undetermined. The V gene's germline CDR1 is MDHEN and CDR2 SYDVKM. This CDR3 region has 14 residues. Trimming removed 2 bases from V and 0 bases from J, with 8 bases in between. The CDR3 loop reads CASSLVGSSYEQYF. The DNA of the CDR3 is TGTGCCAGCAGTTTAGTGGGCAGCTCCTACGAGCAGTACTTC.

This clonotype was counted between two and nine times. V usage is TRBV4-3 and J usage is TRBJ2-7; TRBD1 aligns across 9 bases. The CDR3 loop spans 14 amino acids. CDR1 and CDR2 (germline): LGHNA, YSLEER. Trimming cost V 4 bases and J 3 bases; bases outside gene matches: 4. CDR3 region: CASSPTGGYYEQYF. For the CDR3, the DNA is TGCGCCAGCAGCCCGACAGGGGGATACTACGAGCAGTACTTC.

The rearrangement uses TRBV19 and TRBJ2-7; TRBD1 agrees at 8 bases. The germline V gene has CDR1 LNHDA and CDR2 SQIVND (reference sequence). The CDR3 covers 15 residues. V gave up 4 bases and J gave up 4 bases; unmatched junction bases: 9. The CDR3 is CASSTGTGAKYEQYF. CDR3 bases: TGTGCCAGTAGTACCGGGACAGGAGCGAAATACGAGCAGTACTTC.

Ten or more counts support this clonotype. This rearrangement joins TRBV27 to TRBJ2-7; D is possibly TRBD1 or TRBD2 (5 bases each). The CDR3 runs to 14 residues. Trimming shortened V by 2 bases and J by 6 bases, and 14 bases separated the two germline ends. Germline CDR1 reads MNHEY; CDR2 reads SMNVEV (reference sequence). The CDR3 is CASSLRAGRSEQYF. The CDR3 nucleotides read TGTGCCAGCAGTTTACGGGCAGGGAGATCCGAGCAGTACTTC.

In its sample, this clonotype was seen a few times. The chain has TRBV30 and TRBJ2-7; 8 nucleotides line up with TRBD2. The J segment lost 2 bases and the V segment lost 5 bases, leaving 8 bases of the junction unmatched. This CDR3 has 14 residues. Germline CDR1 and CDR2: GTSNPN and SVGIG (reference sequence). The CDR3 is CAWHHPGGAYEQYF. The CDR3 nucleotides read TGTGCCTGGCACCACCCGGGGGGGGCCTACGAGCAGTACTTC.

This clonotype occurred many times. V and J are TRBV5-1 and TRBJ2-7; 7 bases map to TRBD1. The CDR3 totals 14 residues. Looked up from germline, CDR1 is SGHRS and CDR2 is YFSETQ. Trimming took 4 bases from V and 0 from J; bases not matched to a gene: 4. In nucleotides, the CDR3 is TGCGCCAGCAGCAACCGACAGGGCTCCTACGAGCAGTACTTC. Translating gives CASSNRQGSYEQYF.

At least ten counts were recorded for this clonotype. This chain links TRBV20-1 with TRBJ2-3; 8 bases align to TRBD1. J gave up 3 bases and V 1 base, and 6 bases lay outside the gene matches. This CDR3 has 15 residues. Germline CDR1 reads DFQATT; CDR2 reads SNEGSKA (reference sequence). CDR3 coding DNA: TGCAGTGCTAGAGCGGCGGGACAGGCTACAGATACGCAGTATTTT. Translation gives CSARAAGQATDTQYF.